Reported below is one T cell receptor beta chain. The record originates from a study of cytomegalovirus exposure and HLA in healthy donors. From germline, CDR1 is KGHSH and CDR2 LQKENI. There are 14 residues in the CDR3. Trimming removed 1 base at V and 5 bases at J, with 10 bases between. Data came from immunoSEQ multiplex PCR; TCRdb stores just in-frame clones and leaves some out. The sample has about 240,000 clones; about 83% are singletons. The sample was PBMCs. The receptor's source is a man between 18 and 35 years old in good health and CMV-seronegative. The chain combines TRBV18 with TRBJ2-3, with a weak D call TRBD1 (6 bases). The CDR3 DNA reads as TGTGCCAGCTCACCACGGATACAGGGAGATACGCAGTATTTT. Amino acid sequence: CASSPRIQGDTQYF.